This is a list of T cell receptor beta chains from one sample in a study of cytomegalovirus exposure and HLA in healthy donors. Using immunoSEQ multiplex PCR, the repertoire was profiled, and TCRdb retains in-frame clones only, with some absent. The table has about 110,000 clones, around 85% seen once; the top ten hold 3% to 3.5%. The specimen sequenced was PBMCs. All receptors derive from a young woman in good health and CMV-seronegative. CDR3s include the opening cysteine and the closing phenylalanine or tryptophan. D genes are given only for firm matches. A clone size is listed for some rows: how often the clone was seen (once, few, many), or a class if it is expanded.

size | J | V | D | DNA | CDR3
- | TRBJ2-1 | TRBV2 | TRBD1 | TGTGCCAGCAGTATAAGGGACAGGGATGAGCAGTTCTTC | CASSIRDRDEQFF
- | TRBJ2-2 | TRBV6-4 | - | TGTGCCAGCAGTGACTCGAGTTTAACAGGGTCGAATACCGGGGAGCTGTTTTTT | CASSDSSLTGSNTGELFF
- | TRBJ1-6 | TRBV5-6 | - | TGTGCCAGCAGCTTGGATCAGGGTAATTCACCCCTCCACTTT | CASSLDQGNSPLHF
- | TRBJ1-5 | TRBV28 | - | TGTGCCAGCACCAGGACACAAAATCAGCCCCAGCATTTT | CASTRTQNQPQHF
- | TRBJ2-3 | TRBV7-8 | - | TGTGCCAGCAGCTTAGCCCTGCGGGGTAGCACAGATACGCAGTATTTT | CASSLALRGSTDTQYF
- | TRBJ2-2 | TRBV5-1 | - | TGCGCCAGCAGCTGGGGTGGAGGGGCCGTTCACACCGGGGAGCTGTTTTTT | CASSWGGGAVHTGELFF
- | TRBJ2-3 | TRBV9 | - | TGTGCCAGCAGCGTCAAGGATCTTTGGAGGAAAACTAGCACAGATACGCAGTATTTT | CASSVKDLWRKTSTDTQYF
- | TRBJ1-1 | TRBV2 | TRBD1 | TGTGCCAGCATTCCGGACAGGATAGCGAACACTGAAGCTTTCTTT | CASIPDRIANTEAFF
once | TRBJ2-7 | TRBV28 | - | TGTGCCAGCAGTTTATTAACCTACGAGCAGTACTTC | CASSLLTYEQYF
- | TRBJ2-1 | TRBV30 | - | TGTGCTCTTACAGGGGGGGCCTACAATGAGCAGTTCTTC | CALTGGAYNEQFF
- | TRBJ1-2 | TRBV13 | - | TGTGCCAGCAGCTTTCTGGGGGCAGGAGGCTACACCTTC | CASSFLGAGGYTF
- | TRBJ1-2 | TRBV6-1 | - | TGTGCCAGCAGCGGTACAGAGTTCTATGGCTACACCTTC | CASSGTEFYGYTF
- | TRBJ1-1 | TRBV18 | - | TGTGCCAGCTCACCTCGAGGGGGGGTCACTGAAGCTTTCTTT | CASSPRGGVTEAFF
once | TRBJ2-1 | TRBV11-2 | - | TGTGCCAGCAGGCGACCGGGGAGGAACAATGAGCAGTTCTTC | CASRRPGRNNEQFF
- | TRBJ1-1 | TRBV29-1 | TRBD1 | TGCAGCGTTGGTGACAGGGAGGCTTTCTTT | CSVGDREAFF
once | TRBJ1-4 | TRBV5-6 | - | TGTGCCAGCAGCGGGGCAGGGCCCATATCAACTAATGAAAAACTGTTTTTT | CASSGAGPISTNEKLFF
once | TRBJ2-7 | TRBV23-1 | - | TGCGCCAGCAGTACTAGCTACTCCTACGAGCAGTACTTC | CASSTSYSYEQYF
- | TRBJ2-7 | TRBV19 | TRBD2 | TGTGCCAGTAGTTCCTTTACTAGCGGGAGCGCGCAGTACTTC | CASSSFTSGSAQYF
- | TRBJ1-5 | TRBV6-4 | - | TGTGCCAGCAGTGAGGTAGCAGGGAATACTCAGCCCCAGCATTTT | CASSEVAGNTQPQHF
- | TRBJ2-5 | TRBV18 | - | TGTGCCAGCTCACCAGGAGCGACAGAAGAGACCCAGTACTTC | CASSPGATEETQYF
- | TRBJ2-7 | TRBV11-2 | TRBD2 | TGTGCCAGCAGCTATACTAGCGGGGGAGGGGAGCAGTACTTC | CASSYTSGGGEQYF
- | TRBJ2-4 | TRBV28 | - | TGTGCCAGCAGAACACAGGGTCTAGCCAAAAACATTCAGTACTTC | CASRTQGLAKNIQYF
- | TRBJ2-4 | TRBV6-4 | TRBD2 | TGTGCCAGCAGTGGGGGGGGATTC | CASSGGGF
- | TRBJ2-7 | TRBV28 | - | TGTGCCAGCAGTTTCCTATTCTCCTACGAGCAGTACTTC | CASSFLFSYEQYF
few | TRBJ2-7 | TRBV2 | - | TGTGCCAGCAGTGAACTAGGGGCGCCTCAGTACGAGCAGTACTTC | CASSELGAPQYEQYF
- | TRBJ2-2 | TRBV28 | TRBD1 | TGTGCCAGCAGTTTCAGGGACAGGGTCATCGGGGAGCTGTTTTTT | CASSFRDRVIGELFF
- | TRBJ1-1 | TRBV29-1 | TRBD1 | TGCAGCGTGGACGGGACAGTCAACACTGAAGCTTTCTTT | CSVDGTVNTEAFF
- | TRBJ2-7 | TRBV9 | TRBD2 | TGTGCCAGCAGCGTAGGCGGGGGGGCTTCGGACGAGCAGTACTTC | CASSVGGGASDEQYF
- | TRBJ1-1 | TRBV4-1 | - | TGCGCCAGCAAAGCGAACACTGAAGCTTTCTTT | CASKANTEAFF
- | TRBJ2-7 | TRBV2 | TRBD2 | TGTGCCAGCAGTACAGGGACTAGCGGGGGGTACGAGCAGTACTTC | CASSTGTSGGYEQYF
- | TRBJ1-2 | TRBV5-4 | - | TGTGCCAGCAGCATCTCAGGGGATGGCTACACCTTC | CASSISGDGYTF
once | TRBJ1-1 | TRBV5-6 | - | TGTGCCAGCCCCCGGTATGCTTTCTTT | CASPRYAFF
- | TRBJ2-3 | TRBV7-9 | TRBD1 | TGTGCCAGCAGCTTAGAGGGGGCCGCAGATACGCAGTATTTT | CASSLEGAADTQYF
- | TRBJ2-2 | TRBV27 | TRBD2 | TGTGCCAGCACTGGCAGGGGACAACTAGCGGGGGGGAACACCGGGGAGCTGTTTTTT | CASTGRGQLAGGNTGELFF
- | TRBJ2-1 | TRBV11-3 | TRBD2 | TGTGCCAGCAGCTCTCATGGGGCGGGGGGGATCAATGAGCAGTTCTTC | CASSSHGAGGINEQFF
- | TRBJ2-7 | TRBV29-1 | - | TGCAGCGTTAGAGGAGTACAGGGCACCTACGAGCAGTACTTC | CSVRGVQGTYEQYF
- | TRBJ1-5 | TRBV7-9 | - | TGTGCCAGCAGCTCTGGGCCCCGGGATCCCCAGCATTTT | CASSSGPRDPQHF
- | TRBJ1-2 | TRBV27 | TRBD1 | TGTGCCAGCAGTTCCTGGGCAGGGGGTAGCTATGGCTACACCTTC | CASSSWAGGSYGYTF
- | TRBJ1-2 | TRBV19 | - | TGTGCCAGTAGTACACCACAGGGTACCTCTTCCTATGGCTACACCTTC | CASSTPQGTSSYGYTF
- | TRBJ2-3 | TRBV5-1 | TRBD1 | TGCGCCAGCAGCCCCGACAGGGGTTCTGATACGCAGTATTTT | CASSPDRGSDTQYF
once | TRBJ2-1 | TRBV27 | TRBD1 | TGTGCCAGCAGGCTAACGACAGGGTTCTACAATGAGCAGTTCTTC | CASRLTTGFYNEQFF
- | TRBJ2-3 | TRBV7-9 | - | TGTGCCAGCAGCTTAGAGTGGACTGAACACCCAGATACGCAGTATTTT | CASSLEWTEHPDTQYF
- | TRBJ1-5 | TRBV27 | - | TGTGCCAGCAGCCACACAGGGTGGGGGAATCAGCCCCAGCATTTT | CASSHTGWGNQPQHF
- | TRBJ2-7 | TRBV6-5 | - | TGTGCCAGCAGGTTGAGAGAAACTACCTACGAGCAGTACTTC | CASRLRETTYEQYF
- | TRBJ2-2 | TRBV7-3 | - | TGTGCCAGCAGTCAGCAGGCCGGGGAGCTGTTTTTT | CASSQQAGELFF
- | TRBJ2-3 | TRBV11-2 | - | TGTGCCAGCAGCTTAGATCGGGGCACAGATACGCAGTATTTT | CASSLDRGTDTQYF
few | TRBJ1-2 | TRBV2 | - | TGTGCCAGCCTAGAGACAGGACCTTATGGCTACACCTTC | CASLETGPYGYTF
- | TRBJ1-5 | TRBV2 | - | TGTGCCAGCAGTTCTGACTCGCCGCCCCAGCATTTT | CASSSDSPPQHF
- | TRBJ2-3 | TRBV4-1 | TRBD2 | TGCGCCAGCAGCCAAGTTCGAGCGGGGGCAGATACGCAGTATTTT | CASSQVRAGADTQYF
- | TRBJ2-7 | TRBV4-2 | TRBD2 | TGTGCCAGCAGCCAAGATGTGGGGGGGGTACGGTACGAGCAGTACTTC | CASSQDVGGVRYEQYF
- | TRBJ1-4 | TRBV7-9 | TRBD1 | TGTGCCAGCAGCTACCGACAGGGTTCTAATGAAAAACTGTTTTTT | CASSYRQGSNEKLFF
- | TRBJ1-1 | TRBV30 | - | TGTGCCTGGATCCCGGGACAAGCACCAGAAGCTTTCTTT | CAWIPGQAPEAFF
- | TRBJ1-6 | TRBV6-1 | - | TGTGCCAGCAGTGACAACAGAAGGTTCTCTGGCTCACCCCTCCACTTT | CASSDNRRFSGSPLHF
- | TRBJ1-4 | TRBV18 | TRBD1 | TGTGCCAGCTCACCTCCAGGGGGAGAAAAACTGTTTTTT | CASSPPGGEKLFF
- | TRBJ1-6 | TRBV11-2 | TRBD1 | TGTGCCAGCAGTTTACCCGGACAGGGGGCTTCACCCCTCCACTTT | CASSLPGQGASPLHF